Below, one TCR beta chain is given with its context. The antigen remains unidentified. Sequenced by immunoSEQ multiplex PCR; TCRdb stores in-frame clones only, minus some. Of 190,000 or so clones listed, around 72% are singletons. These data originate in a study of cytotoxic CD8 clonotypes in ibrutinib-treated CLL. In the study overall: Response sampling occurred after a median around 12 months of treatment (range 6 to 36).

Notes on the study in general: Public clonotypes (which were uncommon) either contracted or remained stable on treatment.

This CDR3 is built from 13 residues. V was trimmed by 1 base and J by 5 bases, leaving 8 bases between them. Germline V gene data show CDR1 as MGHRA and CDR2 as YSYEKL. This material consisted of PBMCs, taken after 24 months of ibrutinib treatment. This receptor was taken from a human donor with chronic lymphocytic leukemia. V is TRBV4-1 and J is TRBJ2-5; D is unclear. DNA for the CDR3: TGCGCCAGCAGCCAAGTTCTTCTTGAGACCCAGTACTTC. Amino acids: CASSQVLLETQYF.